These 31 T cell receptor beta chains share one sample of origin, sequenced in a study of CD8 T cells in ankylosing spondylitis. The study, taken as a whole, reports: What appeared characteristic of ankylosing spondylitis blood was a TCR beta motif of eight highly homologous variants.

One entry per CDR3 protein results from TCRdb running MiXCR on the 5' RACE reads. The data hold roughly 490,000 distinct CDR3 sequences, with approximately 5.3% observed a single time. These receptors lack a known antigen. Material: blood, either unsorted or a sorted T cell fraction (not recorded which). These TCRs come from a male donor with ankylosing spondylitis.

V and J are TRBV11-2 and TRBJ2-2, with 14 bases fitting TRBD2. The germline CDR1 and CDR2 sequences are SGHAT and FQNNGV. CDR3 length equals 18 residues. The ends lost 5 bases at V and 4 bases at J; junction bases unmatched: 9. The CDR3 sequence is CASSPGTSGSVRTGELFF. The CDR3 bases are TGTGCCAGCAGCCCCGGGACTAGCGGGAGTGTACGCACCGGGGAGCTGTTTTTT.

This clonotype was seen many times. The chain recombines TRBV28 with TRBJ2-7; D perhaps matches TRBD1 (5 bases). Germline-derived CDR1 and CDR2 are MDHEN and SYDVKM. The CDR3 runs 12 residues. V lost 3 bases to trimming and J lost 6 bases, with 9 bases between them. The CDR3 DNA sequence: TGTGCCAGCAGTTTGGACAAGCTCGAGCAGTACTTC. Its protein is CASSLDKLEQYF.

This clonotype occurred many times. This chain connects TRBV19 to TRBJ1-1; 7 nucleotides match TRBD1. CDR1 is LNHDA, CDR2 SQIVND, per germline (reference sequence). The CDR3 totals 14 residues. V dropped 6 bases and J dropped 5; count of bases not matched to a gene: 9. Here the CDR3 reads CASSYPGGGTEAFF. The CDR3 DNA follows: TGTGCCAGTAGCTACCCAGGGGGTGGGACTGAAGCTTTCTTT. Drawing the rest from reference TRBV19 and TRBJ1-1, the complete variable domain is DGGITQSPKYLFRKEGQNVTLSCEQNLNHDAMYWYRQDPGQGLRLIYYSQIVNDFQKGDIAEGYSVSREKKESFPLTVTSAQKNPTAFYLCASSYPGGGTEAFFGQGTRLTVV.

The sample holds many counts of this clonotype. The chain recombines TRBV5-1 with TRBJ2-3, with D possibly being TRBD1 (5 bases). V was pared by 2 bases and J by 3 bases, with 10 bases between. Germline CDR1 SGHRS, CDR2 YFSETQ. CDR3 length: 14 amino acids. The CDR3 loop is CASSFGRVTDTQYF. In DNA form, the CDR3 reads TGCGCCAGCAGCTTCGGCAGGGTGACAGATACGCAGTATTTT.

CDR3 coding DNA: TGTGCCAGCAGCTTGGCGTCTAGCGAGTACAATGAGCAGTTCTTC. Translation gives CASSLASSEYNEQFF. V gene TRBV11-2 combines with J gene TRBJ2-1, with D perhaps matching TRBD2 (6 bases). Germline V lookup: CDR1 SGHAT, CDR2 FQNNGV. Trimming left V 3 bases short and J 4 bases short, with 13 bases between. The CDR3 runs to 15 residues.

There are many counts of this clonotype. The V and J genes are TRBV7-9 and TRBJ1-2; D perhaps matches TRBD1 (5 bases). The CDR3 runs to 13 residues. The V end lost 3 bases, the J end lost 5 bases, and 10 bases lay between the germline ends. Germline V gene lookup returns CDR1 SEHNR and CDR2 FQNEAQ (reference sequence). The CDR3 region is CASSFGRDYGYTF. DNA for the CDR3: TGTGCCAGCAGCTTTGGCAGGGATTATGGCTACACCTTC.

This clonotype showed up many times. The chain couples TRBV29-1 to TRBJ2-3; tentative D call: TRBD1 (6 bases). The CDR3 extends over 17 amino acids. Looked up from germline, CDR1 is SQVTM and CDR2 is ANQGSEA. Deletions cut 4 bases from V and 4 bases from J, with 24 bases between. The chain's CDR3 is CSVVLPQGNAAADTQYF. CDR3 nucleotide sequence: TGCAGCGTTGTCCTCCCTCAGGGGAATGCCGCCGCAGATACGCAGTATTTT.

This chain connects TRBV4-2 to TRBJ2-1; 10 nucleotides align to TRBD2. The trim removed 3 bases at V and 7 bases at J, leaving 3 bases unmatched. CDR1 LGHNA and CDR2 YNFKEQ come from the germline V gene. The CDR3 loop spans 14 amino acids. CDR3 loop: CASSQPGLANEQFF. Here the CDR3 DNA reads TGTGCCAGCAGCCAGCCGGGACTAGCGAATGAGCAGTTCTTC.

CDR3: CASTLLAGGGETQYF. In nucleotides, the CDR3 is TGTGCCAGCACCCTCCTCGCGGGAGGAGGGGAGACCCAGTACTTC. The genes are TRBV3-1 and TRBJ2-5; 8 bases align to TRBD2. Germline CDR1 reads LGHDT; CDR2 reads YNNKEL (reference sequence). V shed 7 bases and J 5 bases; nucleotides not matched to a gene: 12. CDR3 size: 15 residues.

The chain joins TRBV7-2 to TRBJ2-7; unclear D gene. Between the trimmed V and J ends, which lost 0 bases and 2 bases, there was a span of 11 bases. Germline V gives CDR1 SGHTA, CDR2 FQGNSA. This CDR3 region has 15 residues. The CDR3 DNA follows: TGTGCCAGCAGCTTAGCCAAGGCAGGTCCCTACGAGCAGTACTTC. It specifies CASSLAKAGPYEQYF. The full variable domain, with the rest looked up from reference TRBV7-2 and TRBJ2-7, is GAGVSQSPSNKVTEKGKDVELRCDPISGHTALYWYRQSLGQGLEFLIYFQGNSAPDKSGLPSDRFSAERTGGSVSTLTIQRTQQEDSAVYLCASSLAKAGPYEQYFGPGTRLTVT.

This clonotype was picked up many times. This chain joins TRBV6-1 and TRBJ1-1; tentative D call: TRBD1 (5 bases). CDR1 is MNHNS, CDR2 SASEGT, per germline. The V gene lost 6 bases and the J gene lost 2 bases, with 13 bases spanning the gap. The CDR3 runs 14 residues. The CDR3 loop is CASSPGPANTEAFF. The CDR3, as DNA: TGTGCCAGCAGCCCGGGACCGGCAAACACTGAAGCTTTCTTT.

This clonotype was observed many times. The rearrangement uses TRBV6-2 or TRBV6-3 and TRBJ2-2, with D perhaps matching TRBD1 (6 bases). Germline V gene lookup returns CDR1 MNHEY and CDR2 SVGEGT. V shed 10 bases and J shed 4 bases, with 13 bases lying between them. CDR3 size: 13 residues. The chain's CDR3 is CATRTVSTGELFF. DNA for the CDR3: TGTGCCACAAGGACAGTGTCCACCGGGGAGCTGTTTTTT.

Many counts were recorded for this clonotype. J is TRBJ2-2 and V is TRBV28, with 7 bases aligning to TRBD2. The V gene end was trimmed by 6 bases and the J gene end by 0 bases; junction bases not matched to a gene: 7. This CDR3 is built from 16 residues. Germline CDR1 MDHEN, CDR2 SYDVKM. Written as DNA, the CDR3 is TGTGCCAGCAGCATACTAGCGAGCGCGAACACCGGGGAGCTGTTTTTT. This codes for CASSILASANTGELFF.

The table lists this clonotype with a few counts. The chain has TRBV9 and TRBJ2-5; 9 bases are shared with TRBD2. The CDR3 is 15 amino acids. In germline, CDR1 is SGDLS, CDR2 YYNGEE. With 3 bases clipped from V and 2 bases from J, the junction kept 5 bases outside the gene matches. CDR3 residues: CASSGPRGGQETQYF. The DNA of the CDR3 is TGTGCCAGCAGCGGACCGCGGGGGGGACAAGAGACCCAGTACTTC.

This clonotype was found a few times. The chain recombines TRBV15 with TRBJ2-7; D remains ambiguous. V shed 0 bases and J shed 5 bases, with 8 bases lying between them. This CDR3 region has 13 residues. Germline lookup yields CDR1 LNHNV and CDR2 YYDKDF (reference sequence). CDR3 sequence reads: CATSRERRHEQYF. CDR3 bases: TGTGCCACCAGCAGAGAACGGCGCCACGAGCAGTACTTC.

At least ten counts were recorded for this clonotype. This sequence joins TRBV9 and TRBJ1-4; D gene uncertain. V was shortened by 4 bases and J by 4 bases, with 14 bases between the two germline ends. The CDR3 covers 15 residues. Germline V gene lookup returns CDR1 SGDLS and CDR2 YYNGEE. The CDR3 reads CASSPWGGLNEKLFF. The DNA for the CDR3 is TGTGCCAGCAGCCCCTGGGGAGGCCTTAATGAAAAACTGTTTTTT.

This clonotype was recorded many times. The chain combines TRBV20-1 with TRBJ2-7, with D tentatively TRBD2 (6 bases). With 6 bases removed from V and 1 base from J, the gap between germline ends came to 13 bases. The CDR3 sequence is 13 residues long. Germline CDR1 is DFQATT and CDR2 is SNEGSKA (reference sequence). Here the CDR3 DNA reads TGCAGTGCGTGGGCGGGGCAATCCTACGAGCAGTACTTC. Protein: CSAWAGQSYEQYF.

This clonotype was recorded at least ten times. V gene TRBV28 combines with J gene TRBJ1-4; D call uncertain. The CDR3 runs to 13 residues. V dropped 2 bases and J dropped 4 bases, with 5 bases sitting between them. Germline assignment: CDR1 MDHEN and CDR2 SYDVKM. The CDR3 bases are TGTGCCAGCAGTTTAAGGCATAATGAAAAACTGTTTTTT. Protein sequence: CASSLRHNEKLFF.

In its sample, this clonotype was seen many times. The V gene is TRBV5-5, the J gene TRBJ1-1, with 7 bases that match TRBD1. Germline V gene data show CDR1 as SGHKS and CDR2 as YYEKEE (reference sequence). The junction had 19 bases not matched to a gene; V was cut back by 4 bases and J by 10 bases. There are 16 residues in the CDR3. CDR3 nucleotide sequence: TGTGCCAGCAGCGCCGCCGGGACAGACTTCTCCCAAGGAGCTTTCTTT. Encoded protein: CASSAAGTDFSQGAFF.

This clonotype was seen at least ten times. The chain recombines TRBV5-1 with TRBJ1-1, with D possibly being TRBD1 (6 bases). This CDR3 has 15 residues. V was clipped by 4 bases and J by 1 base, with 14 bases between them. Germline CDR1 is SGHRS and CDR2 is YFSETQ. This chain's CDR3 is CASSPRGWENTEAFF. The CDR3 coding sequence is TGCGCCAGCAGCCCCAGGGGATGGGAGAACACTGAAGCTTTCTTT.

This clonotype was detected only a few times. The chain uses TRBV4-2 and TRBJ1-4; D is undetermined. The germline V and J ends were trimmed by 2 bases and 7 bases, with 5 bases remaining between them. CDR1 and CDR2 (germline): LGHNA, YNFKEQ. The CDR3 extends over 12 amino acids. The CDR3 sequence is CASSQPTEKLFF. CDR3 nucleotides: TGTGCCAGCAGCCAACCGACTGAAAAACTGTTTTTT.

This clonotype has a count of ten or more. One end of the junction is discordant with germline, which a read error may explain. This chain uses TRBV20-1 with TRBJ1-1; D gene uncertain. CDR3 length: 13 residues. In germline, CDR1 is DFQATT, CDR2 SNEGSKA (reference sequence). Here the CDR3 reads CSAGDTVNTEAFF. The CDR3 nucleotides are TGCAGTGCTGGAGACACCGTGAACACTGAAGCTTTCTTT.

In its sample, this clonotype was seen a few times. This chain joins TRBV3-1 and TRBJ1-1, with no clear D. V was cut by 4 bases and J by 6 bases, with 12 bases left in between. Germline assignment: CDR1 LGHDT and CDR2 YNNKEL (reference sequence). The CDR3 is made up of 13 amino acids. The CDR3 sequence is CASSLSSGAEAFF. CDR3 nucleotides: TGTGCCAGCAGCCTATCCTCTGGGGCTGAAGCTTTCTTT.

This clonotype was counted many times. The J gene is TRBJ2-7, the V gene TRBV7-2; D is perhaps TRBD1 or TRBD2 (6 bases each). The CDR3 spans 15 residues. CDR1 and CDR2 (germline): SGHTA, FQGNSA. Trimming took 1 base from V and 4 from J, leaving 14 bases between them. In DNA, the CDR3 is TGTGCCAGCAGCTTAGAAGGGGGGATGAATTACGAGCAGTACTTC. Amino acids: CASSLEGGMNYEQYF.

This clonotype has a count of ten or more. This rearrangement joins TRBV20-1 to TRBJ2-1; 11 bases agree with TRBD2. V lost 4 bases to trimming and J lost 6 bases; unmatched junction nucleotides: 5. The CDR3 runs 14 residues. The germline CDR1 and CDR2 sequences are DFQATT and SNEGSKA (reference sequence). CDR3 DNA: TGCAGTGCTAACCTAGCGGGAGGAGTCAATGAGCAGTTCTTC. This encodes CSANLAGGVNEQFF.

The chain joins TRBV4-1 to TRBJ1-1, with D possibly being TRBD1 (6 bases). The CDR3 has 12 residues. V lost 0 bases and J 11 bases, leaving 10 bases between the germline ends. Germline V gene data show CDR1 as MGHRA and CDR2 as YSYEKL. The CDR3 here is CASSQEGAGAFF. In DNA form, the CDR3 reads TGCGCCAGCAGCCAAGAGGGGGCAGGCGCTTTCTTT.

This clonotype was detected many times. The chain couples TRBV7-2 to TRBJ1-2; 7 bases line up with TRBD1. Germline V CDR1 and CDR2: SGHTA, FQGNSA. This CDR3 region has 14 residues. The trim removed 6 bases at V and 7 bases at J, leaving 11 bases unmatched. The CDR3 region is CASRQTGTEPGYTF. CDR3 bases: TGTGCCAGCAGGCAGACCGGGACAGAACCTGGCTACACCTTC. Using reference TRBV7-2 and TRBJ1-2 for the parts outside the CDR3, the full variable domain is GAGVSQSPSNKVTEKGKDVELRCDPISGHTALYWYRQSLGQGLEFLIYFQGNSAPDKSGLPSDRFSAERTGGSVSTLTIQRTQQEDSAVYLCASRQTGTEPGYTFGSGTRLTVV.

This clonotype was detected only a few times. The chain uses TRBV4-1 and TRBJ2-7; perhaps D is TRBD1 or TRBD2 (5 bases each). Germline V gene sequence: CDR1 MGHRA, CDR2 YSYEKL. This CDR3 comprises 16 residues. Trimming pared 1 base from V and 0 bases from J, leaving 13 bases between. This CDR3 reads CASSQAPGTPSYEQYF. CDR3 sequence (DNA): TGCGCCAGCAGCCAAGCTCCGGGGACCCCCTCCTACGAGCAGTACTTC.

In its sample, this clonotype was seen many times. The chain is built from TRBV7-8 and TRBJ2-7, with D perhaps TRBD1 (5 bases). Trimming left V 1 base short and J 6 bases short, with 10 bases between. This CDR3 is 13 amino acids long. CDR1 is SGHVS and CDR2 is FQNEAQ in the germline V gene. As DNA, the CDR3 is TGTGCCAGCAGCTTAGGTCAGGGCACCGAGCAGTACTTC. Its translation is CASSLGQGTEQYF.

This clonotype came up many times. The chain links TRBV7-9 to TRBJ1-1; D is unresolved. Germline V lookup: CDR1 SEHNR, CDR2 FQNEAQ (reference sequence). The germline V and J ends were trimmed by 5 bases and 0 bases, with 7 bases remaining between them. This CDR3 is 13 amino acids long. CDR3 coding DNA: TGTGCCAGCAGCCAGGCCATGAACACTGAAGCTTTCTTT. Translating gives CASSQAMNTEAFF.

This clonotype appeared many times. This chain joins TRBV5-1 and TRBJ2-3; 8 nucleotides agree with TRBD1. Germline CDR1 is SGHRS and CDR2 is YFSETQ. The CDR3 consists of 15 residues. V trimming: 3 bases; J trimming: 5 bases; junction bases outside the gene matches: 8. CDR3 sequence reads: CASSSLTGEVDTQYF. The CDR3 nucleotides read TGCGCCAGCAGCTCCTTGACAGGGGAGGTAGATACGCAGTATTTT.